This TCR beta chain was obtained from a study of blood T cells in healthy people across ages (dated by TCRdb to between 2015 and 2017). Context from the whole study: In model experiments, roughly one uniquely barcoded TCR beta cDNA molecule per two T cells was captured by template switching. Using deep sequencing normalized with unique cDNA molecular identifiers, the study measured how TCR beta repertoire diversity changes with age. Donors were grouped into four age groups: young (average about 15 years), middle-aged (around 39), aged (around 60) and long-lived (around 82). To avoid experimental bias, donors of different ages were spread randomly across the sequencing lanes. Using the same blood draw, the study looked at two additional independent replicas of 1 million unique cDNA reads for two donors, one aged 18 to 30 and the other aged 80 or older.

Donors were 39 systemically healthy Caucasian individuals from Russia aged roughly 6 to 90 years. Each donor gave around 9 milliliters of peripheral blood, collected into EDTA-treated Vacutainer tubes. Ficoll-Paque density-gradient centrifugation was used to isolate PBMCs, with at least 7 million obtained per sample. Total RNA was extracted from PBMCs with Trizol reagent, with at least 6 micrograms obtained per sample. The percentages of naive CD45RAhigh/CD27high T cells were determined by flow cytometry on a PBMC aliquot from every donor. Comment on this clonotype: The specificity of this receptor is unknown. The junction departs from the called germline gene at one end, perhaps through a read error.

General conclusions and limits of the study: The long-lived group showed more naive CD4+ T cells, fewer expanded clones and increased TCR diversity than the aged group, suggesting age selection. Estimates of total diversity based on one million sequenced T cells were regarded as lower bounds and as underestimates. As age increased, observed TCR beta diversity per million T cells dropped in a roughly linear way, and a significant reduction was already evident by age 40. Conclusive comparison of naive and antigen-experienced compartments was prevented by the profiling of bulk unsorted PBMCs. There was a strong correlation between observed TCR beta diversity and the percentage of naive T cells measured by flow cytometry. Because the CMV infection status of the donors was unknown, age-related changes in expanded clonotypes may potentially have been confounded.

Library preparation was by 5' RACE. TCRdb records Illumina HiSeq 2500 as the sequencer. A second 7 to 11 cycle PCR used a sample-barcoded 5' primer and a J-beta primer mix. A template-switch 5' adaptor carrying 12 random nucleotides introduced a unique molecular identifier onto each TCR beta cDNA molecule. At least 2.5 million CDR3-containing paired-end reads were obtained from each sample. All of the RNA was converted into first-strand cDNA using the Mint cDNA synthesis kit, with a TRBC-specific oligonucleotide serving as the primer. All cDNA was treated with uracil-DNA glycosylase and then went through a first 18-cycle PCR with the universal primers M1SS and BC2_uni_R. From the authors' description of their analysis: Each sample was normalized by randomly selecting 1 million high-quality reads, each carrying a distinct molecular identifier. Reads with shared molecular identifiers were discarded instead of being binned into consensus sequences. CDR3 identification, clonotype clustering and error correction used MiTCR with a Q25 quality threshold and the strictest error-elimination algorithm. A nonparametric unseen species model with Euler transformation was used to estimate a lower bound on total TCR beta diversity. TCRdb reworked the public reads: Q25 trimming with fastp, MiXCR clone assembly, productive beta chains retained. Rows with a matching CDR3 protein are joined into one entry that keeps the most common DNA and genes. The V and J calls here are based on TCRdb, not the publication. The sample data list hundreds of thousands of distinct CDR3 sequences, and roughly 50% of these were observed just once. The ten most abundant clones make up roughly 25% of the sample.

The CDR3 contains 15 residues, cysteine and phenylalanine counted. CDR3 DNA is the only sequence kept; it has 45 bases, read in frame from the first base. CDR1 and CDR2 (LGHDT, YNNKEL) derive from the germline V gene (reference sequence). The chain couples TRBV3-1 to TRBJ1-6; there is no confident call for the D gene. The TCR was taken from a man in his forties in good health. The sequenced sample was blood. The CDR3 here reads CAGSQEAGLFSPLHF. The nucleotides read TGTGCCGGCAGCCAAGAAGCTGGTTTATTTTCACCCCTCCACTTT. With the portions outside the CDR3 filled from the reference TRBV3-1 and TRBJ1-6 genes, the complete variable region becomes DTAVSQTPKYLVTQMGNDKSIKCEQNLGHDTMYWYKQDSKKFLKIMFSYNNKELIINETVPNRFSPKSPDKAHLNLHINSLELGDSAVYFCAGSQEAGLFSPLHFGNGTRLTVT.